Listed below are T cell receptor beta chains from one sample, sequenced in a study of TIL therapy for anti-PD-1-resistant metastatic lung cancer. Data came from immunoSEQ multiplex PCR; TCRdb stores just in-frame clones and leaves some out. The table shows 5,900 or so clones, with 66% occurring only once. The specimen was tumor tissue, collected at baseline. These receptors originate from a person between 25 and 80 years old with non-small cell lung cancer. Both conserved end residues are part of each CDR3. A D gene is named only where the DNA matches it firmly. Expanded clones are given a class, and other clones once, few, many or no size at all.

clone_size | j_call | v_call | d_call | cdr3_nt | cdr3_aa
- | TRBJ1-1 | TRBV4-1 | TRBD1 | TGCGCCAGCAGCCACGCCCGGGACAGTAGGACTGAAGCTTTCTTT | CASSHARDSRTEAFF
- | TRBJ2-5 | TRBV9 | - | TGTGCCAGCAGCCCCGGGGTCTCCGCACGGGAGACCCAGTACTTC | CASSPGVSARETQYF
- | TRBJ2-1 | TRBV3-1/TRBV3-2 | TRBD2 | TGTGCCAGTCATAGCGGGAGCTCCTACAATGAGCAGTTCTTC | CASHSGSSYNEQFF
- | TRBJ2-2 | TRBV5-6 | - | TGTGCCAGCAGCCCTTTCGACAGATACACCGGGGAGCTGTTTTTT | CASSPFDRYTGELFF
once | TRBJ2-3 | TRBV7-3 | - | TGTGCCAGCAGCCTATATGGAGATACGCAGTATTTT | CASSLYGDTQYF
once | TRBJ1-5 | TRBV6-1 | - | TGTGCCAGCAGTGAGACTTCAGGGGACAATCAGCCCCAGCATTTT | CASSETSGDNQPQHF
large | TRBJ1-5 | TRBV7-2 | TRBD1 | TGTGCCAGCAGCTTAGTAGGGGGCGGAGGCCAGCCCCAGCATTTT | CASSLVGGGGQPQHF
once | TRBJ2-3 | TRBV5-4 | - | TGTGCCAGCAAAGGGGCTTGGGTCACAGATACGCAGTATTTT | CASKGAWVTDTQYF
- | TRBJ2-1 | TRBV9 | - | TGTGCCAGCAGCCCCTGGGTTGAGGCTTCCTACAATGAGCAGTTCTTC | CASSPWVEASYNEQFF
once | TRBJ1-3 | TRBV3-1/TRBV3-2 | - | TGTGCCAGCAGCCGACAACCACACTCTGGAAACACCATATATTTT | CASSRQPHSGNTIYF
- | TRBJ2-1 | TRBV29-1 | - | TGCAGCGCCAAAGGACAGTACAATGAGCAGTTCTTC | CSAKGQYNEQFF
- | TRBJ2-1 | TRBV29-1 | - | TGCAGCGTTATAGACGGGAACAATGAGCAGTTCTTC | CSVIDGNNEQFF
large | TRBJ2-6 | TRBV7-2 | - | TGTGCCAGCAGTCGCCCCTTACGTGGACCTAACTCTGGGGCCAACGTCCTGACTTTC | CASSRPLRGPNSGANVLTF
few | TRBJ2-1 | TRBV7-3 | TRBD2 | TGTGCCAGCAGCCCCGGCCGCCTAGCGGGGGGATCCAATGAGCAGTTCTTC | CASSPGRLAGGSNEQFF
- | TRBJ2-6 | TRBV25-1 | - | TGTGCCAGCAGTGACTCCGGGTCCTCTGGGGCCAACGTCCTGACTTTC | CASSDSGSSGANVLTF
once | TRBJ2-1 | TRBV3-1/TRBV3-2 | - | TGTGCCAGCAGCAACGGACATTTCTACTACAATGAGCAGTTCTTC | CASSNGHFYYNEQFF
few | TRBJ2-4 | TRBV9 | - | TGTGCCAGCAGCGTAACTGCCGGGACTCAAAACATTCAGTACTTC | CASSVTAGTQNIQYF
- | TRBJ2-3 | TRBV15 | - | TGTGCCACCAGCACACCTAGATCCACGCAGTATTTT | CATSTPRSTQYF
- | TRBJ2-7 | TRBV5-1 | TRBD1 | TGCGCCAGCAGCCAGGACAGGGGCGAATGGTACGAGCAGTACTTC | CASSQDRGEWYEQYF
- | TRBJ2-5 | TRBV5-6 | - | TGTGCCAGCAGCTTGAGGTTGAGCGGGTTGATTCAAGAGACCCAGTACTTC | CASSLRLSGLIQETQYF
medium-sized | TRBJ2-3 | TRBV5-1 | - | TGCGCCAGCACCGTGGACGGGGACACAGATACGCAGTATTTT | CASTVDGDTDTQYF
few | TRBJ2-1 | TRBV3-1/TRBV3-2 | TRBD2 | TGTGCCAGCAGCCCGGCGGCGGGAGGGTACAATGAGCAGTTCTTC | CASSPAAGGYNEQFF
- | TRBJ2-5 | TRBV5-4 | TRBD1 | TGTGCCAGCAGCTTGGGGGGCAGTGGGACAGGAGCGTGGGAGACCCAGTACTTC | CASSLGGSGTGAWETQYF
- | TRBJ2-2 | TRBV25-1 | TRBD1 | TGTGCCAGCAGTGACCTCCTGGACAGGGCGAGCACCGGGGAGCTGTTTTTT | CASSDLLDRASTGELFF
- | TRBJ2-1 | TRBV30 | - | TGTGCCTGGGTCCGTTGGGGGAATGAGCAGTTCTTC | CAWVRWGNEQFF
- | TRBJ2-3 | TRBV29-1 | - | TGCAGCGTTGAGGGTGGTGACTTCACAGATACGCAGTATTTT | CSVEGGDFTDTQYF
few | TRBJ2-2 | TRBV5-1 | TRBD2 | TGCGCCAGCAGCTTGGAGCTAGCGGCGAACACCGGGGAGCTGTTTTTT | CASSLELAANTGELFF
- | TRBJ2-6 | TRBV5-4 | - | TGTGCCAGCAGCTTGGCGCTAGACTCTGGGGCCAACGTCCTGACTTTC | CASSLALDSGANVLTF
- | TRBJ2-5 | TRBV11-3 | TRBD2 | TGTGCCAGCAGCTTAGGCGGGACTAGCGGGAGTTCGGGGCAAGAGACCCAGTACTTC | CASSLGGTSGSSGQETQYF
- | TRBJ2-3 | TRBV18 | - | TGTGCCAGCTCACCTCCCACAGGGACAGATACGCAGTATTTT | CASSPPTGTDTQYF
- | TRBJ2-1 | TRBV4-1 | - | TGCGCCAGCAGCCAAGTGAATTGGCCCAGCTCCTACAATGAGCAGTTCTTC | CASSQVNWPSSYNEQFF
- | TRBJ2-5 | TRBV5-6 | - | TGTGCCAGCAGCTTGTGGGGGCTCGGGGAGACCCAGTACTTC | CASSLWGLGETQYF
- | TRBJ1-5 | TRBV15 | TRBD1 | TGTGCCACCAGCAGTAACCTCGGGACAGGGAGACTTCAGCCCCAGCATTTT | CATSSNLGTGRLQPQHF
- | TRBJ2-5 | TRBV10-3 | TRBD2 | TGTGCCATCAGTGACGGCGGGGGGGAGACCCAGTACTTC | CAISDGGGETQYF
- | TRBJ2-1 | TRBV6-2/TRBV6-3 | TRBD2 | TGTGCCAGCAGTTGGACTAGCGGGGGGGCGTATGAGCAGTTCTTC | CASSWTSGGAYEQFF
- | TRBJ2-5 | TRBV6-5 | - | TGTGCCAGCAGTTACTCGCGGGGCAGGGGCCAAGAGACCCAGTACTTC | CASSYSRGRGQETQYF
once | TRBJ1-1 | TRBV5-6 | - | TGTGCCAGCAGCACAGGGAACACTGAAGCTTTCTTT | CASSTGNTEAFF
- | TRBJ2-7 | TRBV5-6 | - | TGTGCCAGCAGCTTGGGACCAGATAAGGGACGAACCTACGAGCAGTACTTC | CASSLGPDKGRTYEQYF
- | TRBJ1-2 | TRBV28 | - | TGTGCCAGCAGTTTTACCAGGGAGGGCGGCTACACCTTC | CASSFTREGGYTF
- | TRBJ1-1 | TRBV9 | - | TGTGCCAGCAGCCGTACAACAGGGAGGGACACTGAAGCTTTCTTT | CASSRTTGRDTEAFF
- | TRBJ2-1 | TRBV23-1 | - | TGCGCCAGCAAAAAATCCTTCCTCTCCTACAATGAGCAGTTCTTC | CASKKSFLSYNEQFF